The clone carrying this T cell receptor beta chain was picked up many times. This sample stems from a study of blood T cells in healthy people across ages. The authors ran a second PCR of about 6 to 11 cycles using a sample-barcoded 5' primer and a J-beta primer mix. TCRdb independently ran MiXCR on the 5' RACE reads; one entry per CDR3 protein. Here the sample spans about 1.7 million distinct CDR3 sequences, about 28% being singletons. The trim removed 4 bases at V and 4 bases at J, leaving 1 base unmatched. The CDR3 has 13 amino acids. The sequenced material came from blood. The sequence derives from a woman under 40 in good health. This chain connects TRBV12-3 or TRBV12-4 to TRBJ1-3; 7 bases match TRBD1. The CDR3 sequence: CASSSDRGNTIYF. In DNA, the CDR3 is TGTGCCAGCAGTTCGGACAGGGGAAACACCATATATTTT.